Following are 20 T cell receptor beta chains from one sample sequenced in a study of radiotherapy plus CTLA-4 blockade in lung cancer. This table comes from immunoSEQ multiplex PCR, and its TCRdb copy is limited to in-frame clones, with some not included. The top ten clones hold roughly 46% of a sample with some 15,000 clones, around 67% of them seen once. This material consisted of peripheral blood, taken from a patient treated with radiotherapy plus ipilimumab. The origin of the receptors is a human donor with non-small cell lung cancer whose response to radiotherapy plus ipilimumab could not be evaluated.

V gene TRBV2 combines with J gene TRBJ2-3; D uncertain. V lost 4 bases and J lost 6, with 14 bases in between. Germline V CDR1 and CDR2: SNHLY, FYNNEI. The CDR3 length is 14 residues. CDR3 sequence (DNA): TGTGCCAGCAGTGTCCGGGTCGCTGCGGATACGCAGTATTTT. Its translation: CASSVRVAADTQYF. Filled out from reference TRBV2 and TRBJ2-3, the complete variable domain reads EPEVTQTPSHQVTQMGQEVILRCVPISNHLYFYWYRQILGQKVEFLVSFYNNEISEKSEIFDDQFSVERPDGSNFTLKIRSTKLEDSAMYFCASSVRVAADTQYFGPGTRLTVL.

V is TRBV19 and J is TRBJ1-5; a weak D match, TRBD1 (6 bases). Germline values: CDR1 LNHDA, CDR2 SQIVND (reference sequence). Trimming pared 0 bases from V and 2 bases from J, leaving 11 bases between. This CDR3 region has 16 residues. The CDR3 bases are TGTGCCAGTAGTATAGATCGCCAGGGGCGCAATCAGCCCCAGCATTTT. Translated: CASSIDRQGRNQPQHF. Using reference TRBV19 and TRBJ1-5 for the parts outside the CDR3, the full variable domain is DGGITQSPKYLFRKEGQNVTLSCEQNLNHDAMYWYRQDPGQGLRLIYYSQIVNDFQKGDIAEGYSVSREKKESFPLTVTSAQKNPTAFYLCASSIDRQGRNQPQHFGDGTRLSIL.

CDR3 loop: CASSSSGGNEQFF. CDR3 DNA: TGTGCCAGCAGCTCCTCGGGGGGAAATGAGCAGTTCTTC. The chain combines TRBV7-6 with TRBJ2-1, with TRBD2 matching over 7 bases. Germline loops: CDR1 SGHVS, CDR2 FNYEAQ. The junction had 4 bases not matched to a gene; V was cut back by 4 bases and J by 7 bases. There are 13 residues in the CDR3.

The gene calls are TRBV2 and TRBJ2-5, with TRBD2 identical over 15 bases. Trimming took 0 bases from V and 7 from J; bases not matched to a gene: 6. Germline V gene sequence: CDR1 SNHLY, CDR2 FYNNEI. The CDR3 has 17 amino acids. The CDR3 is CASSEAGLAGGGVTQYF. The CDR3 region has the DNA TGTGCCAGCAGTGAAGCGGGACTAGCGGGGGGTGGGGTGACCCAGTACTTC.

In this sample, this clone turned up a few times. V and J are TRBV18 and TRBJ2-1; 11 positions agree with TRBD2. V lost 1 base, J lost 7 bases, and 12 bases stayed unmatched. The germline V gene has CDR1 KGHSH and CDR2 LQKENI. The CDR3 is 18 residues long. The CDR3 DNA reads TGTGCCAGCTCACCACTCGCTACTAGCGGGGGCCAGTCAAATGAGCAGTTCTTC. Translating it yields CASSPLATSGGQSNEQFF.

The CDR3 DNA sequence: TGTGCCAGCAGCGGACAGGGCTGGTACTCCGGGGAGCTGTTTTTT. Encoded protein: CASSGQGWYSGELFF. The rearrangement joins TRBV2 to TRBJ2-2; 8 bases are shared with TRBD1. The V and J ends lost 6 bases and 6 bases, in that order; junction bases with no gene match: 9. Germline CDR1 and CDR2: SNHLY and FYNNEI. The CDR3 extends over 15 amino acids.

The chain has TRBV9 and TRBJ1-1; D is uncertain. Per germline, CDR1 SGDLS and CDR2 YYNGEE. V dropped 6 bases and J dropped 1 base, with 19 bases sitting between them. CDR3 length equals 16 residues. For the CDR3, the DNA is TGTGCCAGCACCCAGCTGCGGATGGGTTCGAACACTGAAGCTTTCTTT. Translating it yields CASTQLRMGSNTEAFF.

The sample holds one count of this clone. The chain uses TRBV9 and TRBJ1-6; D uncertain. V lost 0 bases and J lost 5, with 9 bases in between. CDR1 SGDLS and CDR2 YYNGEE come from the germline V gene. The CDR3 is 15 residues long. The CDR3 DNA reads TGTGCCAGCAGCGTAGGCAGGATCCATAATTCACCCCTCCACTTT. Its protein is CASSVGRIHNSPLHF.

The rearrangement links TRBV18 to TRBJ1-1; 8 bases are a match to TRBD1. The CDR3 totals 13 residues. Germline CDR1 KGHSH, CDR2 LQKENI. Trimming at V came to 6 bases and at J to 3 bases, leaving 3 bases not matched to a gene. The CDR3 sequence: CASSRTGYTEAFF. As DNA, the CDR3 is TGTGCCAGCTCCCGGACAGGGTACACTGAAGCTTTCTTT.

This rearrangement joins TRBV6-1 to TRBJ1-1; no clear D gene. Germline V CDR1 and CDR2: MNHNS, SASEGT. V was trimmed by 6 bases and J by 12 bases, leaving 11 bases between them. This CDR3 region has 10 residues. The CDR3 bases are TGTGCCAGCAGAACAGCTTGGTCTTTCTTT. As protein: CASRTAWSFF.

V and J are TRBV30 and TRBJ1-5; weak D call: TRBD1 (6 bases). CDR3 length equals 14 residues. CDR1 and CDR2 (germline): GTSNPN, SVGIG (reference sequence). V lost 0 bases, J lost 4 bases, and 10 bases lay in between. The CDR3 DNA sequence: TGTGCCTGGAGTGTACAAACAGGGAATCAGCCCCAGCATTTT. This translates into CAWSVQTGNQPQHF.

This chain joins TRBV7-3 and TRBJ1-1; D remains unclear. The CDR3 spans 13 residues. Germline CDR1 SGHTA, CDR2 FQGTGA. V lost 7 bases to trimming and J lost 4 bases, with 13 bases between them. The CDR3 DNA follows: TGTGCCAGCAACTCCGATCCGGGCACTGAAGCTTTCTTT. Protein: CASNSDPGTEAFF.

The chain joins TRBV5-1 to TRBJ2-3, with 9 nucleotides matching TRBD1. Germline assignment: CDR1 SGHRS and CDR2 YFSETQ. The CDR3 is made up of 16 amino acids. V was clipped by 3 bases and J by 3 bases; unmatched bases: 8. The CDR3 spells CASSSKSGTGTDTQYF. CDR3 DNA sequence: TGCGCCAGCAGCTCAAAATCCGGGACAGGGACAGATACGCAGTATTTT.

The genes are TRBV4-3 and TRBJ2-6, with D hard to call. The V gene's germline CDR1 is LGHNA and CDR2 YSLEER. Trimming removed 5 bases at V and 0 bases at J, with 8 bases between. This CDR3 region has 15 residues. The CDR3 DNA sequence: TGCGCCAGCAGCTCCCGAGGCTCTGGGGCCAACGTCCTGACTTTC. It translates to CASSSRGSGANVLTF.

The CDR3 is CASSSFDSLEQYV. The CDR3 nucleotides are TGTGCCAGCAGTTCATTCGACAGCCTGGAGCAGTACGTC. The chain employs TRBV6-1 and TRBJ2-7; a possible D gene is TRBD1 (5 bases). The CDR3 runs to 13 residues. Germline values: CDR1 MNHNS, CDR2 SASEGT. Trimming cost V 5 bases and J 7 bases, with 15 bases left between them.

As concerns this clone: Mismatch with germline at one junction end may stem from a read error. The gene calls are TRBV7-7 and TRBJ2-1; 10 bases line up with TRBD2. The CDR3 has 16 amino acids. Germline CDR1 SSHAT, CDR2 FNYEAQ (reference sequence). The CDR3 loop reads CASSLTSGVSYNEQFF. The CDR3 DNA reads TGTGCTAGCAGCTTAACTAGCGGGGTTTCCTACAATGAGCAGTTCTTC.

The gene calls are TRBV7-9 and TRBJ1-6; 7 positions agree with TRBD1. Per the germline V gene, CDR1 is SEHNR and CDR2 is FQNEAQ (reference sequence). CDR3 size: 15 residues. Germline trimming cut 1 base from V and 7 bases from J; bases unmatched to any gene: 4. The CDR3 region is CASSLETGKNSPLHF. CDR3 nucleotides: TGTGCCAGCAGCTTAGAGACAGGGAAAAATTCACCCCTCCACTTT.

This sequence joins TRBV19 and TRBJ1-1; 12 nucleotides line up with TRBD1. The CDR3 is 16 residues long. CDR1 is LNHDA and CDR2 is SQIVND in the germline V gene (reference sequence). Trimming took 5 bases from V and 11 from J; bases not matched to a gene: 15. The CDR3 region is CASSQYQGQGADEAFF. In nucleotides, the CDR3 is TGTGCCAGTAGTCAATATCAGGGACAGGGGGCCGATGAGGCTTTCTTT.

This clone was observed a handful of times. V usage is TRBV11-3 and J usage is TRBJ2-5; TRBD2 is a possible D gene (7 bases). Germline-derived CDR1 and CDR2 are SGHNT and YENEEA. Trimming left V 4 bases short and J 3 bases short, with 18 bases between. The CDR3 spans 16 residues. The CDR3 is CASSSPGGFAKETQYF. CDR3 bases: TGTGCCAGCAGCTCGCCGGGGGGCTTTGCTAAAGAGACCCAGTACTTC.

The rearrangement uses TRBV6-1 and TRBJ2-3, with D possibly matching TRBD2 (7 bases). V was cut by 7 bases and J by 3 bases, with 17 bases left in between. There are 15 residues in the CDR3. The germline V gene encodes CDR1 MNHNS and CDR2 SASEGT. CDR3 protein: CASTTQGGGTDTQYF. The CDR3, as DNA: TGTGCCAGCACCACCCAAGGGGGGGGAACAGATACGCAGTATTTT.